Below, 32 T cell receptor beta chains from the same sample are listed, as sequenced in a study of cytomegalovirus exposure and HLA in healthy donors. Data came from immunoSEQ multiplex PCR; TCRdb stores just in-frame clones and leaves some out. The sample gives roughly 270,000 clones, roughly 88% of which show up once; 0.92% is in the top ten. Sequenced input: PBMCs. The origin of the receptors is a woman between 18 and 29 years old in good health and CMV-seronegative.

This clone was found a few times. The chain has TRBV9 and TRBJ2-7, with 7 bases fitting TRBD1. The germline V gene encodes CDR1 SGDLS and CDR2 YYNGEE. Germline trimming cut 3 bases from V and 5 bases from J; bases unmatched to any gene: 8. The length of the CDR3 is 14 residues. CDR3 coding DNA: TGTGCCAGCAGCGGCAGACAGGGAATCAACGAGCAGTACTTC. As protein: CASSGRQGINEQYF.

The rearrangement uses TRBV28 and TRBJ1-5; 7 bases match TRBD1. There are 14 residues in the CDR3. J lost 7 bases, V lost 6 bases, and 9 bases had no gene match. Germline-derived CDR1 and CDR2 are MDHEN and SYDVKM. The CDR3 sequence is CASRMRQGSQPQHF. The CDR3 DNA is TGTGCCAGCAGAATGCGACAGGGAAGCCAGCCCCAGCATTTT.

The chain carries TRBV5-1 and TRBJ2-5; D remains ambiguous. V lost 7 bases to trimming and J lost 7 bases, with 14 bases between them. This CDR3 region has 12 residues. The germline V gene encodes CDR1 SGHRS and CDR2 YFSETQ. CDR3 DNA: TGCGCCAGCTATGAGTTGAGTGGGACCCAGTACTTC. It specifies CASYELSGTQYF. The variable domain in full, completed from reference TRBV5-1 and TRBJ2-5, reads KAGVTQTPRYLIKTRGQQVTLSCSPISGHRSVSWYQQTPGQGLQFLFEYFSETQRNKGNFPGRFSGRQFSNSRSEMNVSTLELGDSALYLCASYELSGTQYFGPGTRLLVL.

The chain carries TRBV25-1 and TRBJ2-7; TRBD1 might be the D (6 bases). CDR1 and CDR2 (germline): MGHDK, SYGVNS. Trimming pared 7 bases from V and 7 bases from J, leaving 17 bases between. This CDR3 spans 13 amino acids. In nucleotides, the CDR3 is TGTGCCAGCATAGGGCAGGGGTTATGGGAGCAGTACTTC. This gives the protein CASIGQGLWEQYF.

This chain joins TRBV5-6 and TRBJ2-7, with D tentatively TRBD1 (5 bases). Per the germline V gene, CDR1 is SGHDT and CDR2 is YYEEEE. The CDR3 has 13 amino acids. Trimming cost V 3 bases and J 6 bases, with 13 bases left between them. The CDR3 is CASSSRVGSEQYF. For the CDR3, the DNA is TGTGCCAGCAGCTCCAGGGTGGGCAGCGAGCAGTACTTC.

J is TRBJ2-3 and V is TRBV12-5; 9 bases align to TRBD2. Germline V CDR1 and CDR2: LGHNT, FRNRAP. V was pared by 3 bases and J by 2 bases, with 3 bases of the junction left unmatched. This CDR3 contains 15 residues. CDR3 nucleotides: TGTGCTAGTGGTTTAGCGGGAGGACACACAGATACGCAGTATTTT. Translating it yields CASGLAGGHTDTQYF.

The genes are TRBV6-5 and TRBJ2-1, with 9 bases matching TRBD2. This CDR3 is built from 13 residues. V lost 7 bases and J lost 6; bases outside the gene matches: 4. CDR1 is MNHEY, CDR2 SVGAGI, per germline. The CDR3 loop is CASIAGGGNEQFF. CDR3 coding DNA: TGTGCCAGCATTGCGGGAGGGGGCAATGAGCAGTTCTTC.

The rearrangement joins TRBV5-4 to TRBJ2-7; weak D call: TRBD2 (6 bases). Per germline, CDR1 SGHNT and CDR2 YYREEE (reference sequence). This CDR3 has 15 amino acids. With 0 bases removed from V and 0 bases from J, the gap between germline ends came to 10 bases. Here the CDR3 DNA reads TGTGCCAGCAGCTTGGAGGCGGGGAGCTCCTACGAGCAGTACTTC. Translated: CASSLEAGSSYEQYF.

CDR3 in amino acids: CASSLGGAVGLNQPQHF. The CDR3 nucleotides are TGTGCCAGCAGTTTAGGTGGGGCCGTCGGTTTAAATCAGCCCCAGCATTTT. This chain connects TRBV28 to TRBJ1-5; possible D gene TRBD1, 5 bases. V lost 2 bases to trimming and J lost 4 bases, with 18 bases between them. Germline values: CDR1 MDHEN, CDR2 SYDVKM. The CDR3 consists of 17 residues.

The chain is built from TRBV2 and TRBJ2-7, with 7 bases fitting TRBD1. The V and J ends lost 6 bases and 0 bases, in that order; junction bases with no gene match: 5. The CDR3 extends over 14 amino acids. From germline, CDR1 is SNHLY and CDR2 FYNNEI. Here the CDR3 DNA reads TGTGCCAGCAGAAGGACAGGCAACTCCTACGAGCAGTACTTC. This encodes CASRRTGNSYEQYF. Using reference TRBV2 and TRBJ2-7 for the parts outside the CDR3, the full variable domain is EPEVTQTPSHQVTQMGQEVILRCVPISNHLYFYWYRQILGQKVEFLVSFYNNEISEKSEIFDDQFSVERPDGSNFTLKIRSTKLEDSAMYFCASRRTGNSYEQYFGPGTRLTVT.

The rearrangement joins TRBV28 to TRBJ2-7; weak D call: TRBD1 (5 bases). V lost 6 bases and J 5 bases, leaving 17 bases between the germline ends. Per germline, CDR1 MDHEN and CDR2 SYDVKM. The CDR3 totals 14 residues. DNA for the CDR3: TGTGCCAGCAGCAAGATTGACAGAGCAAACGAGCAGTACTTC. Protein: CASSKIDRANEQYF.

This clone has only one observation. CDR3 coding DNA: TGTGCCGGCCGAACCGGAGAGGGCGGCTACACCTTC. It specifies CAGRTGEGGYTF. This chain uses TRBV19 with TRBJ1-2; D is unresolved. In germline, CDR1 is LNHDA, CDR2 SQIVND (reference sequence). V was cut by 11 bases and J by 8 bases, with 18 bases left in between. This CDR3 comprises 12 residues.

V gene TRBV25-1 combines with J gene TRBJ1-4, with D unclear. V dropped 4 bases and J dropped 2 bases, with 11 bases sitting between them. Looked up from germline, CDR1 is MGHDK and CDR2 is SYGVNS. This CDR3 comprises 15 residues. The CDR3 coding sequence is TGTGCCAGCAGTGCATCTTCGGGGACTAATGAAAAACTGTTTTTT. Encoded protein: CASSASSGTNEKLFF.

The chain links TRBV7-3 to TRBJ2-3; a weak D match, TRBD2 (6 bases). The CDR3 runs 15 residues. Trimming took off 3 bases at V and 2 bases at J, with 12 bases between the two ends. Germline CDR1 and CDR2: SGHTA and FQGTGA. The CDR3 DNA follows: TGTGCCAGCAGCTTGCGGGGAGCCCCCACAGATACGCAGTATTTT. Amino acids: CASSLRGAPTDTQYF.

The chain links TRBV6-5 to TRBJ2-1, with TRBD2 identical over 7 bases. Germline CDR1 is MNHEY and CDR2 is SVGAGI. The V gene end was trimmed by 6 bases and the J gene end by 6 bases; junction bases not matched to a gene: 11. This CDR3 comprises 15 residues. The DNA for the CDR3 is TGTGCCAGCAGCAAACTAGCGCGAGGGTCCAATGAGCAGTTCTTC. Protein product: CASSKLARGSNEQFF.

The gene calls are TRBV27 and TRBJ1-1; maybe TRBD1 (6 bases). V was trimmed by 6 bases and J by 6 bases, leaving 11 bases between them. CDR1 is MNHEY and CDR2 is SMNVEV in the germline V gene (reference sequence). This CDR3 is built from 12 residues. The CDR3 nucleotides read TGTGCCAGCAGACAGGGTGCCGCTGAAGCTTTCTTT. Its protein product is CASRQGAAEAFF.

The chain carries TRBV28 and TRBJ2-7, with TRBD2 matching 8 bases. Germline values: CDR1 MDHEN, CDR2 SYDVKM. The CDR3 consists of 15 residues. V was pared by 6 bases and J by 2 bases, with 9 bases of the junction left unmatched. Written as DNA, the CDR3 is TGTGCCAGCAGGACGCCGGGACTAGACCCCTACGAGCAGTACTTC. Translating it yields CASRTPGLDPYEQYF.

V and J are TRBV9 and TRBJ2-3; D is ambiguous. Trimming pared 1 base from V and 3 bases from J, leaving 9 bases between. The CDR3 loop spans 14 amino acids. The V gene's germline CDR1 is SGDLS and CDR2 YYNGEE. CDR3 nucleotides: TGTGCCAGCAGCGTAAGTAGGAGTACAGATACGCAGTATTTT. Its protein is CASSVSRSTDTQYF.

The J gene is TRBJ2-7, the V gene TRBV4-1; TRBD1 agrees at 7 bases. This CDR3 has 15 amino acids. The V and J ends lost 3 bases and 2 bases, in that order; junction bases with no gene match: 7. Germline V gives CDR1 MGHRA, CDR2 YSYEKL. CDR3 in amino acids: CASSQPGQRPYEQYF. CDR3 coding DNA: TGCGCCAGCAGCCAGCCGGGACAGAGACCCTACGAGCAGTACTTC.

The chain links TRBV9 to TRBJ2-2, with 15 bases aligning to TRBD2. CDR1 and CDR2 (germline): SGDLS, YYNGEE. After removal of 0 bases from V and 3 bases from J, the junction contained 9 bases not matched to a gene. This CDR3 is 20 amino acids long. The CDR3 nucleotides read TGTGCCAGCAGCGTAGTATCAGGACTAGCGGGAGGGCCCCACACCGGGGAGCTGTTTTTT. Encoded protein: CASSVVSGLAGGPHTGELFF.

The V gene is TRBV6-5, the J gene TRBJ1-6; TRBD1 matches 9 bases. The CDR3 length is 13 residues. In germline, CDR1 is MNHEY, CDR2 SVGAGI. The J segment lost 11 bases and the V segment lost 7 bases, leaving 6 bases of the junction unmatched. CDR3 sequence: CASTKQGAPPLHF. CDR3 nucleotide sequence: TGTGCCAGCACCAAACAGGGGGCTCCACCCCTCCACTTT.

The V gene is TRBV2, the J gene TRBJ2-5, with 11 bases identical to TRBD1. The CDR3 runs to 14 residues. Germline loops: CDR1 SNHLY, CDR2 FYNNEI. V trimming: 7 bases; J trimming: 9 bases; junction bases outside the gene matches: 10. CDR3 sequence (DNA): TGTGCCAGCACCGCGGACAGGGGGCAGGCATCCCAGTACTTC. Translated, it gives CASTADRGQASQYF.

V usage is TRBV6-5 and J usage is TRBJ1-5, with D unclear. The CDR3 runs to 13 residues. Per the germline V gene, CDR1 is MNHEY and CDR2 is SVGAGI. The V and J ends lost 0 bases and 7 bases respectively, with 7 bases between them. CDR3 coding DNA: TGTGCCAGCAGTTACTCGTATCTCCAGCCCCAGCATTTT. Its translation: CASSYSYLQPQHF.

This chain joins TRBV28 and TRBJ2-1; possible D gene TRBD1, 6 bases. CDR1 and CDR2 (germline): MDHEN, SYDVKM. The V end was cut by 4 bases, the J end by 3 bases, with 10 bases between. The CDR3 length is 14 residues. The CDR3 region is CASSSRGLYNEQFF. The CDR3 bases are TGTGCCAGCAGTTCCAGGGGTCTCTACAATGAGCAGTTCTTC.

This clone was observed a handful of times. The chain recombines TRBV28 with TRBJ1-6; maybe TRBD1 (5 bases). The ends were cut back, 3 bases at V and 12 bases at J, with 9 bases in the middle. This CDR3 has 12 amino acids. Germline CDR1 reads MDHEN; CDR2 reads SYDVKM. The CDR3 DNA sequence: TGTGCCAGCAGTTTCGGGGGAAAACCCCTCCACTTT. Protein sequence: CASSFGGKPLHF.

This sequence joins TRBV5-1 and TRBJ1-1, with TRBD1 matching over 12 bases. V was clipped by 1 base and J by 8 bases; unmatched bases: 6. CDR1 is SGHRS and CDR2 is YFSETQ in the germline V gene. This CDR3 spans 15 amino acids. CDR3 loop: CASSLMGQGASEAFF. The CDR3 nucleotides are TGCGCCAGCAGCTTGATGGGACAGGGGGCATCCGAAGCTTTCTTT.

This rearrangement joins TRBV29-1 to TRBJ2-1, with 9 bases aligning to TRBD2. The CDR3 runs to 13 residues. CDR1 and CDR2 (germline): SQVTM, ANQGSEA. V was pared by 4 bases and J by 7 bases, with 5 bases of the junction left unmatched. CDR3: CSVVAGVGNEQFF. The CDR3 nucleotides read TGCAGCGTTGTAGCGGGAGTAGGGAATGAGCAGTTCTTC.

The chain joins TRBV6-5 to TRBJ1-5; D may be TRBD1 (5 bases). Trimming cost V 5 bases and J 5 bases, with 13 bases left between them. Germline V gene sequence: CDR1 MNHEY, CDR2 SVGAGI. The CDR3 is 14 amino acids. CDR3 sequence: CASSDRGFDQPQHF. The DNA of the CDR3 is TGTGCCAGCAGTGATCGGGGGTTCGATCAGCCCCAGCATTTT.

The rearrangement uses TRBV4-1 and TRBJ2-1; 9 bases fit TRBD2. V lost 2 bases to trimming and J lost 5 bases; unmatched junction nucleotides: 7. This CDR3 has 16 residues. CDR1 and CDR2 from the germline V gene are MGHRA and YSYEKL. The CDR3 sequence: CASSQRLAGINNEQFF. The DNA for the CDR3 is TGCGCCAGCAGCCAACGTCTAGCGGGGATCAACAATGAGCAGTTCTTC.

The chain joins TRBV25-1 to TRBJ2-5; 8 bases match TRBD2. Unmatched junction bases numbered 7, after V lost 2 bases and J lost 2 bases. The CDR3 is made up of 16 amino acids. Germline loops: CDR1 MGHDK, CDR2 SYGVNS. The CDR3 here is CASSEVGLVLQETQYF. The CDR3 bases are TGTGCCAGCAGTGAAGTGGGACTAGTGTTGCAAGAGACCCAGTACTTC. Filled out from reference TRBV25-1 and TRBJ2-5, the complete variable domain reads EADIYQTPRYLVIGTGKKITLECSQTMGHDKMYWYQQDPGMELHLIHYSYGVNSTEKGDLSSESTVSRIRTEHFPLTLESARPSHTSQYLCASSEVGLVLQETQYFGPGTRLLVL.

The chain recombines TRBV28 with TRBJ1-2, with TRBD1 matching over 7 bases. CDR1 is MDHEN, CDR2 SYDVKM, per germline. CDR3 length: 13 residues. V shed 6 bases and J 8 bases; nucleotides not matched to a gene: 9. The chain's CDR3 is CASSPDRVSGYTF. In nucleotides, the CDR3 is TGTGCCAGCAGCCCCGACAGGGTGTCCGGCTACACCTTC.

V gene TRBV4-1 combines with J gene TRBJ2-7, with 7 bases identical to TRBD2. The V gene's germline CDR1 is MGHRA and CDR2 YSYEKL. J lost 2 bases, V lost 5 bases, and 12 bases had no gene match. The CDR3 contains 16 residues. The CDR3, as DNA: TGCGCCAGCAGCTCCCTCGGGGGGAAAGGGGCCTACGAGCAGTACTTC. Translation gives CASSSLGGKGAYEQYF.